This entry features one T cell receptor (beta chain) sequence. Its specific antigen is unknown. Base qualities are missing; no much larger clone stands one base away. The data are from a study of cytomegalovirus exposure and HLA in healthy donors listed by TCRdb under 2017. Regarding the complete study: An earlier analysis of roughly 610 of the donors reported over 250 Gb of sequence data and 95 million to 140 million unique TCR beta sequences obtained from about 200 million T cells. The study profiled the T cell repertoires of hundreds of subjects by immunosequencing and related them to cytomegalovirus serostatus. A later genetic analysis used genome-wide SNP genotypes for about three fifths of the 666 donors, treating that subset as a discovery cohort. The study aimed to test whether signatures of past pathogen exposure could be identified by cataloging public T cell receptors. To study patterns of TCR occurrence, a later analysis re-analyzed previously published TCR beta repertoires from hundreds of donors and added high-resolution HLA genotyping. The genetic ancestry cluster associated with self-reported Caucasian donors included 81% of the 398 genotyped donors. A separate validation cohort of over a hundred different subjects was used in addition to the roughly 670-subject first cohort. Typing coverage varied by locus: 629-630 donors for A, B, C, DRB1 and DQB1; approximately 520 for DQA1; about 570 for DPA1; approximately 490 for DPB1. An early release covering about 600 HLA-typed donors comprised 250 to 350 gigabases of sequencing data and tens of millions of unique TCR sequences. Rather than drawing on any new phenotypic data, the later analysis identified candidate immune exposures from TCR beta sequences and the way those sequences occurred across donors. High-throughput TCR immunosequencing, statistical association of individual TCRs with disease status, and machine learning were combined to predict cytomegalovirus infection status. To decide whether each TCR beta V gene segment behaved as functional or pseudogenic, an earlier analysis of some 580 of the donors relied on high-throughput TCR beta sequencing. Both class I and class II loci were covered by HLA typing, at four-digit resolution. Every discovery cohort repertoire had been produced on one sequencing platform. Among around 400 genotyped donors of the cohort, an average of approximately 240,000 unique TCR beta nucleotide sequences was sequenced per donor, of which about 19% were non-productive. Donor age, sex, ethnicity and CMV serostatus were collected together with the repertoire data. Four to six DR-DQ haplotypes were handled as single units for association and clustering, since linkage in the cohort was strong. The paper as a whole reports these results and caveats: Most CMV-associated TCR beta chains appeared to be HLA-restricted in a later analysis, and the HLA associations seemed to be driven largely by CMV exposure. A later genetic analysis reported fewer N-insertions in productive TCRs among donors in an Asian-associated ancestry cluster than the roughly 700-donor mean. In an earlier analysis of over 550 of the donors, most TCR beta V segments were observed in productive rearrangements about 87% or about 30% of the time, broadly matching IMGT annotations. Three of the identified cytomegalovirus-associated TCR beta chains were confirmed in vitro to be specific for cytomegalovirus antigens. According to a later analysis, parvovirus B19, influenza, CMV and Epstein-Barr virus appeared linked to several top co-occurrence clusters. Because some donors lacked HLA typing at each locus, the association tests relied only on the typed subset. Across donors, most TCR sequences were observed very rarely, whereas some public TCRs were present in many individuals. Only TCR beta chains were sequenced in this cohort, and the absence of alpha or paired-chain data limited detectable features. Presence/absence analyses assumed roughly uniform sequencing depth across donors, an assumption that may not hold. Linkage disequilibrium might explain the correlated functional status among segregating V segments, but an unknown experimental factor could not be excluded. A cluster of highly shared sequence variants was judged likely to be a technical artifact of the sequencing pipeline. The only immune exposure information available for the cohort was CMV serostatus. A later analysis found that HLA-associated TCR beta chains were more clonally expanded and had lower generation probabilities than equally common non-associated chains. Because counts were too low, around 18 rarely observed V segments, including chromosome 9 orphons, were left out of the earlier analysis of a few hundred of the donors. In the study, about 150 TCR beta chains were listed as associated with cytomegalovirus. Cytomegalovirus status was reported to be diagnosed by the classifier with high specificity and sensitivity in both the original and validation cohorts. Some IMGT-functional V segments, including TRBV6-2 and TRBV6-3, could not be distinguished by the 87-base-pair reads and were therefore excluded. Strong co-occurrence of HLA alleles, especially DR and DQ, made assigning TCR associations to individual alleles difficult. According to a later analysis, TCR association rates differed among HLA loci, with DRB1 alleles showing the most associated TCRs and HLA-C alleles showing the fewest. It was suggested by the authors that the approach could potentially be generalized to other disease states and immunological phenotypes. A later analysis associated approximately 17,000 TCR beta sequences with specific HLA alleles at a false discovery rate of 0.05. An association between a missense DCLRE1C variant and V-gene and J-gene trimming of TCR beta chains was found in a later genetic analysis and replicated in an independent cohort. A further reported finding was that TCR beta sequences accurately predicted the HLA-A and HLA-B alleles for most subjects in the first cohort.

The cohort was made up of several hundred healthy bone marrow donors. At the time of sampling, every cohort member was nominally healthy, though immune exposures that went unrecorded were likely present. The donor was CMV seronegative and belonged to the group of over 350 seronegative cohort members. Every donor gave a peripheral blood sample, and the peripheral blood mononuclear cells from that sample were used for TCR beta sequencing. The Qiagen DNeasy Blood Extraction Kit was used to extract genomic DNA from the blood cell samples. Sequences SGDLS (CDR1) and YYNGEE (CDR2) are obtained from the germline V gene. The CDR3 contains 13 residues, cysteine and phenylalanine counted. The kept DNA is CDR3 alone, 39 bases in frame from the first base. Cut back by 0 bases and 9 bases, the V and J ends lie 7 bases apart. Library creation used the immunoSEQ multiplex PCR assay. A mixture of 60 forward primers for TCR Vbeta segments and 13 reverse primers for TCR Jbeta segments was used in the multiplex PCR. The CDR3 region of rearranged TCR beta genes was amplified from genomic DNA with a multiplex PCR assay. On the Illumina HiSeq System, the amplified TCR beta libraries were sequenced as 87-base-pair reads. The study's processing was this. A later analysis counted around 72 million unique TCR beta chains across the 550 to 800 repertoires, and some 12 million of these chains were shared by at least two donors. Raw reads were error-corrected and collapsed into unique sequences with a nearest-neighbor algorithm that merged closely related sequences to remove PCR and sequencing errors. Alignment of CDR3 sequences to IMGT reference sequences was used to assign V, D and J gene segments. Each retained sequence needed at least a six-nucleotide match to both a V gene segment and a J gene segment. Rearrangements were classified as productive when the CDR3 lacked stop codons and remained in frame with V and J, and all other rearrangements were classified as non-productive. Following IMGT convention, CDR3 was defined as the stretch from the second conserved V-encoded cysteine up to the conserved J-encoded phenylalanine. In an earlier analysis of just under 600 of the donors, sequences lacking an unambiguous match to a single V gene segment were excluded. In an earlier analysis of almost 600 of the donors, a V segment was called functional when productive rearrangements were above 56.7%, and segregating when the standard deviation between donors exceeded 5%. A statistical classification framework was built for diagnosing cytomegalovirus status from the catalog of TCR beta chain sequences. V and J gene assignment, in a later analysis, came from comparing TCR nucleotide sequences with IMGT/GENE-DB human TR gene sequences. In a later analysis, CDR3 sequences and most-parsimonious VDJ recombination scenarios were assigned using the TCRdist pipeline. In a later analysis, each TCR beta chain was defined by its CDR3 amino acid sequence together with its V-gene family, and reads without a unique V-gene family were excluded. As a way to deal with suspected cross-contamination and a sequencing artifact, a later analysis dropped 450 to 600 nucleotide sequences that were highly shared and had low generation probability. For each public chain, a later analysis derived a clonal expansion index from normalized ranks of inferred template counts within each repertoire. In a later analysis, generation probabilities were computed using a VDJ recombination model fitted to out-of-frame rearrangements, and the results were checked against IGoR. A later analysis scored TCR-TCR, TCR-HLA and TCR-CMV co-occurrence with hypergeometric tests, applying a repertoire-size bias correction to TCR pairs. To estimate false discovery rates, a later analysis permuted the HLA or CMV assignments 20 times. In a later analysis, co-occurring TCRs were grouped using DBSCAN, and TCRdist sequence similarity was added for clustering within HLA-allele-positive subsets. Co-occurrence clustering excluded repertoires with fewer than 30,000 or more than 120,000 public chains, plus five with anomalous nucleotide sharing. Entries here come from immuneACCESS through TCRdb and include only in-frame sequences with V and J called. Some clones fail to appear in such tables; in the studies checked, an unresolved V gene covers under half of the shortfall, and the cause of the remainder is unknown. That table gives V, J and clone size, and the DNA gave D and trimming. The sample table contains about 220,000 clones; only one count was recorded for roughly 83% of them. Together, the top ten hold roughly 0.7% of the sample.

The sample was PBMCs. This receptor was taken from a boy younger than 10 in good health and CMV-seronegative. The V gene is TRBV9 and the J gene is TRBJ1-6; TRBD1 is perhaps the D gene, given 5 matching bases. In nucleotides, the sequence is TGTGCCAGCAGCGTAGTGGGGGGTTCACCCCTCCACTTT. Its translation reads: CASSVVGGSPLHF.